This T cell receptor beta chain was captured in a study of T cell clonality in common variable immunodeficiency. This clone was observed a few times. Its antigen is undetermined. The read ends 3 residues before the CDR3 terminus; that terminus is restored from the germline J gene. Replacement immunoglobulin had been given to every CVID subject for at least one year. Control and CVID samples contributed equal amounts of genomic DNA. Only in-frame clones appear in the TCRdb table, and some are missing; sequencing was by immunoSEQ multiplex PCR. Recorded here are some 19,000 clones, none singletons. Study-wide points: Common variable immunodeficiency TCR beta sequences reportedly had fewer deletions and N-nucleotide insertions.

Germline-derived CDR1 and CDR2 are SGHTA and FQGTGA. The V gene lost 1 base and the J gene lost 6 bases, with 9 bases spanning the gap. This CDR3 is 14 amino acids long. The specimen sequenced was peripheral blood mononuclear cells. The V gene is TRBV7-3, the J gene TRBJ2-2; D might be TRBD1 (5 bases). The clonotype was recovered from a human donor with common variable immunodeficiency. CDR3 in amino acids: CASSLNRGSGELFF. The DNA read from the CDR3 is TGTGCCAGCAGCTTAAATAGGGGCTCCGGGGAG.